The 24 T cell receptor beta chains in this list originate from one sample, sequenced in a study of cytomegalovirus exposure and HLA in healthy donors. In the PCR, 60 Vbeta and 13 Jbeta primers were used. The protocol was immunoSEQ multiplex PCR, while the TCRdb copy is restricted to in-frame clones and leaves out a portion. The sample contains about 130,000 clones, about four fifths of which appear only once. Sequencing input: PBMCs. Receptors originate from a middle-aged woman in good health and CMV-seronegative.

J is TRBJ1-3 and V is TRBV7-9; D gene unclear. V was trimmed by 10 bases and J by 0 bases, leaving 13 bases between them. The CDR3 is made up of 14 amino acids. Germline V gene sequence: CDR1 SEHNR, CDR2 FQNEAQ (reference sequence). For the CDR3, the DNA is TGTGCCAATACGGGGAACACCTCTGGAAACACCATATATTTT. As protein: CANTGNTSGNTIYF.

This chain uses TRBV4-3 with TRBJ1-5; 7 bases map to TRBD1. Germline-derived CDR1 and CDR2 are LGHNA and YSLEER. The V gene end was trimmed by 6 bases and the J gene end by 4 bases; junction bases not matched to a gene: 3. This CDR3 is 13 amino acids long. CDR3 residues: CASSYRGNQPQHF. The CDR3 DNA sequence: TGCGCCAGCAGTTACAGGGGAAATCAGCCCCAGCATTTT.

J is TRBJ2-3 and V is TRBV5-4; 8 positions match TRBD2. J gave up 5 bases and V 0 bases, and 5 bases lay outside the gene matches. This CDR3 region has 15 residues. The V gene's germline CDR1 is SGHNT and CDR2 YYREEE (reference sequence). The CDR3 DNA follows: TGTGCCAGCAGCTTGGTCGGGGGGGCCAAAGATACGCAGTATTTT. Encoded protein: CASSLVGGAKDTQYF.

By frequency in the sample, this clone is medium-sized. This chain links TRBV5-1 with TRBJ2-5, with TRBD2 identical over 12 bases. CDR1 and CDR2 from the germline V gene are SGHRS and YFSETQ. This CDR3 has 15 residues. V was clipped by 0 bases and J by 10 bases; unmatched bases: 7. The chain's CDR3 is CASSLESSGRDGQYF. The CDR3, as DNA: TGCGCCAGCAGCTTGGAGTCTAGCGGGAGGGACGGCCAGTACTTC.

Of note for this clone: Other DNA sequences of this sample code for an identical CDR3. The chain combines TRBV2 with TRBJ2-4; the D is unclear. Germline lookup yields CDR1 SNHLY and CDR2 FYNNEI. The CDR3 has 13 residues. Trimming cost V 3 bases and J 1 base, with 4 bases left between them. The CDR3 region has the DNA TGTGCCAGCAGTGACAGGGCCAAAAACATTCAGTACTTC. The encoded protein is CASSDRAKNIQYF. The variable domain in full, completed from reference TRBV2 and TRBJ2-4, reads EPEVTQTPSHQVTQMGQEVILRCVPISNHLYFYWYRQILGQKVEFLVSFYNNEISEKSEIFDDQFSVERPDGSNFTLKIRSTKLEDSAMYFCASSDRAKNIQYFGAGTRLSVL.

The chain employs TRBV4-2 and TRBJ1-2; no firm D call. This CDR3 region has 14 residues. Germline V CDR1 and CDR2: LGHNA, YNFKEQ. Trimming took off 1 base at V and 7 bases at J, with 13 bases between the two ends. The CDR3 protein is CASSQVDLRGGYTF. The CDR3 DNA reads TGTGCCAGCAGCCAAGTCGACCTCCGGGGTGGCTACACCTTC.

In the case of this clone: The same CDR3 arises from other DNA sequences in this sample as well. The chain links TRBV6-5 to TRBJ2-3; 8 bases match TRBD2. This CDR3 spans 15 amino acids. Germline V gene lookup returns CDR1 MNHEY and CDR2 SVGAGI. V trimming: 6 bases; J trimming: 0 bases; junction bases outside the gene matches: 5. The CDR3 here is CASSPRGASTDTQYF. The CDR3 DNA sequence: TGTGCCAGCAGCCCGCGGGGGGCCAGCACAGATACGCAGTATTTT.

The V gene is TRBV6-1, the J gene TRBJ2-7; possible D gene TRBD1, 8 bases. The V gene lost 7 bases and the J gene lost 3 bases, with 16 bases spanning the gap. Looked up from germline, CDR1 is MNHNS and CDR2 is SASEGT. The CDR3 covers 14 residues. CDR3 protein: CASITGGANYEQYF. CDR3 coding DNA: TGTGCCAGCATCACAGGGGGGGCGAACTACGAGCAGTACTTC.

V gene TRBV2 combines with J gene TRBJ1-4; TRBD1 matches 12 bases. Germline CDR1 reads SNHLY; CDR2 reads FYNNEI. This CDR3 spans 18 amino acids. The V segment lost 4 bases and the J segment 4 bases; nucleotides outside the gene matches: 10. The DNA of the CDR3 is TGTGCCAGCAGTGTGACCGGGACAGGGGGCGTTAGTAATGAAAAACTGTTTTTT. Its protein is CASSVTGTGGVSNEKLFF. Full variable domain (outside the CDR3, taken from reference TRBV2 and TRBJ1-4): EPEVTQTPSHQVTQMGQEVILRCVPISNHLYFYWYRQILGQKVEFLVSFYNNEISEKSEIFDDQFSVERPDGSNFTLKIRSTKLEDSAMYFCASSVTGTGGVSNEKLFFGSGTQLSVL.

The chain employs TRBV28 and TRBJ1-5; D is possibly TRBD1 (6 bases). Germline CDR1 reads MDHEN; CDR2 reads SYDVKM. The V gene lost 3 bases and the J gene lost 4 bases, with 10 bases spanning the gap. This CDR3 contains 14 residues. In nucleotides, the CDR3 is TGTGCCAGCAGTTTGTTTCAGGGGAATCAGCCCCAGCATTTT. Translation: CASSLFQGNQPQHF.

The chain joins TRBV6-5 to TRBJ2-2; the match to TRBD1 covers 8 bases. This CDR3 has 14 residues. CDR1 and CDR2 from the germline V gene are MNHEY and SVGAGI. The V gene end was trimmed by 6 bases and the J gene end by 4 bases; junction bases not matched to a gene: 4. The CDR3: CASRDRDGTGELFF. The CDR3 DNA reads TGTGCCAGCAGGGACAGGGATGGCACCGGGGAGCTGTTTTTT.

CDR3 bases: TGTGCCAGCAGTGACCTTCGGGGGACAGCAAAAGAGCAGTACTTC. This sequence encodes CASSDLRGTAKEQYF. The chain employs TRBV2 and TRBJ2-7; weak D call: TRBD1 (7 bases). CDR1 SNHLY and CDR2 FYNNEI come from the germline V gene. This CDR3 has 15 amino acids. The V gene lost 3 bases and the J gene lost 7 bases, with 19 bases spanning the gap. Based on the CDR3 plus reference TRBV2 and TRBJ2-7, the full variable domain is EPEVTQTPSHQVTQMGQEVILRCVPISNHLYFYWYRQILGQKVEFLVSFYNNEISEKSEIFDDQFSVERPDGSNFTLKIRSTKLEDSAMYFCASSDLRGTAKEQYFGPGTRLTVT.

This clone turned up a few times. V is TRBV28 and J is TRBJ2-6; a weak D match, TRBD1 (6 bases). The germline V gene encodes CDR1 MDHEN and CDR2 SYDVKM. This CDR3 is built from 16 residues. V was pared by 5 bases and J by 4 bases, with 15 bases between. The CDR3 nucleotides read TGTGCCAGCAGTCCGACCAGGGGCGGCGGGGCCAACGTCCTGACTTTC. Translating it yields CASSPTRGGGANVLTF. The whole variable domain, filled in from reference TRBV28 and TRBJ2-6, reads DVKVTQSSRYLVKRTGEKVFLECVQDMDHENMFWYRQDPGLGLRLIYFSYDVKMKEKGDIPEGYSVSREKKERFSLILESASTNQTSMYLCASSPTRGGGANVLTFGAGSRLTVL.

This chain joins TRBV5-4 and TRBJ2-1, with TRBD2 as a possible D gene (5 bases). CDR3 length: 15 residues. Germline CDR1 reads SGHNT; CDR2 reads YYREEE (reference sequence). V lost 4 bases and J 8 bases, leaving 19 bases between the germline ends. The CDR3 nucleotides are TGTGCCAGCAGCGCACTCGATCGGGATCGTGATGAGCAGTTCTTC. The encoded protein is CASSALDRDRDEQFF.

This clone was recorded only once. This sequence joins TRBV7-9 and TRBJ2-7; TRBD2 agrees at 14 bases. V dropped 4 bases and J dropped 4; count of bases not matched to a gene: 3. Germline assignment: CDR1 SEHNR and CDR2 FQNEAQ (reference sequence). CDR3 length: 15 residues. CDR3 loop: CASSSGTSGGYEQYF. The CDR3 DNA follows: TGTGCCAGCAGCTCGGGGACTAGCGGGGGATACGAGCAGTACTTC.

The chain uses TRBV6-5 and TRBJ1-2; D may be TRBD1 (5 bases). V was clipped by 6 bases and J by 9 bases, with 14 bases between them. The CDR3 is 12 amino acids. The germline gives CDR1 MNHEY, CDR2 SVGAGI. CDR3 amino acids: CASRPPKGSYTF. For the CDR3, the DNA is TGTGCCAGCAGACCCCCGAAGGGGAGCTACACCTTC.

As to this clone: Distinct nucleotide sequences in the sample also encode this CDR3. The CDR3 DNA reads TGTGCCAGCAGCGTAGCTGGAACAGTTAACTATGGCTACACCTTC. Its protein product is CASSVAGTVNYGYTF. V is TRBV9 and J is TRBJ1-2; D not certain. This CDR3 is 15 amino acids long. Germline assignment: CDR1 SGDLS and CDR2 YYNGEE. The germline V and J ends were trimmed by 0 bases and 1 base, with 10 bases remaining between them.

The chain combines TRBV5-1 with TRBJ1-2; weak D call: TRBD1 (5 bases). Germline V gives CDR1 SGHRS, CDR2 YFSETQ. This CDR3 spans 13 amino acids. V was pared by 4 bases and J by 4 bases, with 11 bases between. The CDR3 is CASSPDGAYGYTF. The CDR3, as DNA: TGCGCCAGCAGCCCAGATGGGGCCTATGGCTACACCTTC.

The chain employs TRBV10-3 and TRBJ2-5, with 9 bases identical to TRBD2. The V and J ends lost 3 bases and 5 bases, in that order; junction bases with no gene match: 10. The length of the CDR3 is 16 residues. The germline V gene encodes CDR1 ENHRY and CDR2 SYGVKD. The CDR3 here is CAISDRGSGSSETQYF. The CDR3 DNA reads as TGTGCCATCAGTGATAGGGGTAGCGGGAGTTCGGAGACCCAGTACTTC.

This clone has only a few counts. V gene TRBV6-5 combines with J gene TRBJ1-1; 7 bases map to TRBD1. The CDR3 contains 13 residues. Trimming removed 7 bases from V and 8 bases from J; junction bases left unmatched: 10. Per germline, CDR1 MNHEY and CDR2 SVGAGI. The CDR3 DNA sequence: TGTGCCAGCAATCGAGGACAGGAAACAGAAGCTTTCTTT. Protein sequence: CASNRGQETEAFF.

The table lists this clone with a few counts. This chain uses TRBV2 with TRBJ1-1; D uncertain. The CDR3 length is 9 residues. V lost 5 bases, J lost 10 bases, and 5 bases lay in between. The V gene's germline CDR1 is SNHLY and CDR2 FYNNEI. CDR3 region: CASSPGAFF. The CDR3 nucleotides read TGTGCCAGCAGTCCAGGAGCTTTCTTT.

The rearrangement uses TRBV18 and TRBJ2-7; 7 nucleotides line up with TRBD1. The V gene end was trimmed by 6 bases and the J gene end by 5 bases; junction bases not matched to a gene: 13. CDR3 length: 15 residues. Germline V gives CDR1 KGHSH, CDR2 LQKENI. In nucleotides, the CDR3 is TGTGCCAGCTCCCCGTCAACCGGGACAGCGGACGAGCAGTACTTC. This gives the protein CASSPSTGTADEQYF.

This clone was seen only a few times. This chain links TRBV7-2 with TRBJ1-4, with D unclear. The germline V gene has CDR1 SGHTA and CDR2 FQGNSA. The CDR3 spans 11 residues. Trimming cost V 8 bases and J 7 bases, with 8 bases left between them. The CDR3 nucleotides read TGTGCCAGCCGATCAGGTGAAAAACTGTTTTTT. It encodes CASRSGEKLFF.

V usage is TRBV5-1 and J usage is TRBJ1-1; D is uncertain. Germline CDR1 and CDR2: SGHRS and YFSETQ. V lost 4 bases to trimming and J lost 0 bases, with 13 bases between them. CDR3 length: 15 amino acids. The CDR3 protein is CASSGSGSMNTEAFF. CDR3 in DNA: TGCGCCAGCAGCGGAAGTGGGAGCATGAACACTGAAGCTTTCTTT. Drawing the rest from reference TRBV5-1 and TRBJ1-1, the complete variable domain is KAGVTQTPRYLIKTRGQQVTLSCSPISGHRSVSWYQQTPGQGLQFLFEYFSETQRNKGNFPGRFSGRQFSNSRSEMNVSTLELGDSALYLCASSGSGSMNTEAFFGQGTRLTVV.